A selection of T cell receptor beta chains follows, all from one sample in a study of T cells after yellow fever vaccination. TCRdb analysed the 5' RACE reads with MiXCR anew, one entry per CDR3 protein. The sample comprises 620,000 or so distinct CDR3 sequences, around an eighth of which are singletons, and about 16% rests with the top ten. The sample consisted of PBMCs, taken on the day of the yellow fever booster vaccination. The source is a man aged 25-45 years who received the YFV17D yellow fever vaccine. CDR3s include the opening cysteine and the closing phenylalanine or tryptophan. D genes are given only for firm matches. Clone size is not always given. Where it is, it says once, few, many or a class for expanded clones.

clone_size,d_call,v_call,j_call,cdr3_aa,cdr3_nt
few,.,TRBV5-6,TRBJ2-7,CASSWNGGEQYF,TGTGCCAGCAGCTGGAACGGGGGCGAGCAGTACTTC
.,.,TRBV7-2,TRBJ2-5,CASSPQFAEETQYF,TGTGCCAGCAGCCCCCAATTTGCGGAGGAGACCCAGTACTTC
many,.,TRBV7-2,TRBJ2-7,CASSQTTSRVYEQYF,TGTGCCAGCAGCCAGACGACTAGTCGGGTCTACGAGCAGTACTTC
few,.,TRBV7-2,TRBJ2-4,CASSFSRDKYF,TGTGCCAGCAGCTTTTCGCGGGATAAGTACTTC
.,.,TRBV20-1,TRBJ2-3,CSASALALSTDTQYF,TGCAGTGCTAGTGCCCTAGCTCTCAGCACAGATACGCAGTATTTT
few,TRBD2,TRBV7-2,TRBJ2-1,CASSPRGEWFNEQFF,TGTGCCAGCAGCCCACGGGGGGAGTGGTTCAATGAGCAGTTCTTC
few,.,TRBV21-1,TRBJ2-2,CASSNDGRLRPGSCFF,.
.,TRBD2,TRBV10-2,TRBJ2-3,CASSESATSGRGTPDTQYF,TGCGCCAGCAGTGAGTCCGCGACTAGCGGGAGGGGGACTCCAGATACGCAGTATTTT
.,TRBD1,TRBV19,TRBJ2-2,CASSSWTGVTGELFF,TGTGCCAGTAGTAGCTGGACAGGGGTCACCGGGGAGCTGTTTTTT
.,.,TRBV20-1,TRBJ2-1,CSARDGGTSSYNEQFF,TGCAGTGCTAGAGATGGGGGGACAAGCTCCTACAATGAGCAGTTCTTC
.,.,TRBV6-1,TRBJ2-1,CASRPGTRPYNEQFF,TGTGCCAGCAGGCCCGGGACGAGACCCTACAATGAGCAGTTCTTC
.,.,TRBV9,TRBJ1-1,CASSVERHTEAFF,TGTGCCAGCAGCGTAGAGCGGCACACTGAAGCTTTCTTT
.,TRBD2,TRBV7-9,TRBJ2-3,CASSLRTSRADTQYF,TGTGCCAGCAGCCTCCGGACTAGCCGGGCAGATACGCAGTATTTT
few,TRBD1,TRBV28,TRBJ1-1,CASSRPGTGTPTEAFF,TGTGCCAGCAGTCGTCCCGGGACAGGGACCCCAACTGAAGCTTTCTTT
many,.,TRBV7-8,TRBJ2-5,CASSPGRADLETQYF,TGTGCCAGCAGCCCCGGCAGAGCCGATTTGGAGACCCAGTACTTC
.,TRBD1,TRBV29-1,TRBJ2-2,CSVVGQGDTGELFF,TGCAGCGTTGTTGGTCAGGGGGACACCGGGGAGCTGTTTTTT
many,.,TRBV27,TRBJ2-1,CASSLSGPYNEQFF,TGTGCCAGCAGTTTATCGGGACCCTACAATGAGCAGTTCTTC
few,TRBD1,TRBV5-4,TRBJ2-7,CASMRDRAEGEQYF,TGTGCCAGCATGAGAGACAGGGCAGAGGGCGAGCAGTACTTC
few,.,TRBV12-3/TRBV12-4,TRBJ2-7,CASSLGLRGPYEQYF,TGTGCCAGCAGTTTAGGGCTCCGGGGTCCCTACGAGCAGTACTTC
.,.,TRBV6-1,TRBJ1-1,CASRPGLYTEAFF,TGTGCCAGCAGACCGGGACTCTACACTGAAGCTTTCTTT
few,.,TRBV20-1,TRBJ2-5,CSANPQEYQETQYF,TGCAGTGCTAATCCACAGGAGTACCAAGAGACCCAGTACTTC
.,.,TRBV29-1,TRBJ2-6,CSVVGANVLTF,TGCAGCGTTGTTGGGGCCAACGTCCTGACTTTC
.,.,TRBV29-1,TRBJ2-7,CSVGIGDEQYF,TGCAGCGTTGGAATTGGGGACGAGCAGTACTTC
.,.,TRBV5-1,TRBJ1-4,CASSSRDEKLFF,TGCGCCAGCAGCTCCAGGGATGAAAAACTGTTTTTT
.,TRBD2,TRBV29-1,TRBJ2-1,CSVMTSGYNEQFF,TGCAGCGTTATGACTAGCGGCTACAATGAGCAGTTCTTC
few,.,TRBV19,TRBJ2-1,CASSIGFPYNEQFF,TGTGCCAGCAGTATTGGCTTTCCCTACAATGAGCAGTTCTTC
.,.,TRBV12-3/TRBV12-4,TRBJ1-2,CASSLRGAGVYGYTF,TGTGCCAGCAGTCTCCGAGGGGCGGGGGTCTATGGCTACACCTTC
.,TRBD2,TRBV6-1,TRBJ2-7,CASSDRLAVEQYF,TGTGCCAGCAGTGATCGTCTAGCGGTCGAGCAGTACTTC
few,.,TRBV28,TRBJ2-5,CASSLNSGTYETQYF,TGTGCCAGCAGTTTAAATAGCGGTACCTATGAGACCCAGTACTTC
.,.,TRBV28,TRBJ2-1,CASSSLTGNFGNEQFF,TGTGCCAGCAGTTCTCTTACAGGAAACTTCGGAAATGAGCAGTTCTTC
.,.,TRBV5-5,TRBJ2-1,CASSKTDYNEQFF,TGTGCCAGCAGCAAGACTGACTACAATGAGCAGTTCTTC
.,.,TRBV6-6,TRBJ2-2,CASLTSGPRELFF,TGTGCCAGCCTTACAAGTGGCCCCAGGGAGCTGTTTTTT
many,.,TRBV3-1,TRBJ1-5,CASSQTVDQPQHF,TGTGCCAGCAGCCAAACCGTAGATCAGCCCCAGCATTTT
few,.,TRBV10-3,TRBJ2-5,CAISEGLHKETQYF,TGTGCCATCAGTGAAGGCCTGCACAAAGAGACCCAGTACTTC
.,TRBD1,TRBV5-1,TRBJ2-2,CASSPAGTVNTGELFF,TGCGCCAGCAGCCCAGCCGGGACAGTTAACACCGGGGAGCTGTTTTTT
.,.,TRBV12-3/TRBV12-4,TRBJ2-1,CASRSGLQAYNEQFF,TGTGCCAGCAGATCTGGCCTCCAGGCCTACAATGAGCAGTTCTTC
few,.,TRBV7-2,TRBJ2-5,CASSLVASQETQYF,TGTGCCAGCAGTTTGGTAGCGAGCCAAGAGACCCAGTACTTC